This TCR beta chain is drawn from a study of vaccination and CD4 T cells after COVID-19 (dated by TCRdb to about 2022). Background on the whole study: Convalescent patients had a positive SARS-CoV-2 result on nasal swab PCR, and of these patients, nine had mild disease and one had severe disease. Six males and four females were included in the convalescent cohort, with two Hispanic individuals, seven Caucasians, two Asians and one multiracial person represented. Participants got two doses of the Pfizer-BioNTech BNT162b2 vaccine (n=8) or two doses of the Moderna mRNA-1273 vaccine (n=2). Post-COVID blood samples were collected from convalescent patients a median of around 100 days after diagnosis, with a range of roughly 35 to 170 days. Post-vaccine blood samples were collected a median of around 70 days after the second vaccine dose, ranging from roughly 14 to 241 days. Culture stimuli were overlapping spike peptide pools from SARS-CoV-2 and from the common cold coronaviruses HCoV-NL63, HCoV-OC43 and HCoV-229E. As controls, cultures received a CEFX viral epitope pool (the positive control), an HIV-1 Nef peptide pool (the negative control), or no peptide at all. In 10 COVID-19 convalescent patients and 4 infection-naive healthy vaccine recipients, researchers compared the spike-specific CD4+ TCR repertoire from before mRNA vaccination with the repertoire from after.

This specimen's treatment or condition label, interpreted: approximately nine-day PBMC culture with coronavirus spike peptide pools or control peptides (ViraFEST assay). The ViraFEST assay, used in the study, expanded antigen-specific T cells with peptide pools and then identified the expanded clonotypes through TCR sequencing. The convalescent patients' positive SARS-CoV-2 PCR tests were from March to December 2020, which was before the Alpha, Beta and Delta variants emerged in the United States. About 1.8 million PBMCs per well were cultured in IMDM with roughly 5% human AB serum and 9 to 10 IU/ml IL-2, plus 10 ug/ml peptide pools. Half of the culture medium was replaced with fresh IL-2-containing medium on days 3 and 7. After 10 to 11 days of culture, CD4+ T cells were isolated by negative selection using the EasySep CD4+ T cell isolation kit. Ficoll-Paque Plus gradient centrifugation was used to isolate PBMCs from whole blood, and the isolated PBMCs were then either used fresh or cryopreserved at -140C. In general, triplicate wells were set up for every culture condition.

The receptor library was made with PCR. DNA from cultured CD4+ T cells underwent TCR sequencing with the Oncomine TCR Beta short-read assay at the Johns Hopkins FTIC core. The QIAamp micro DNA kit was used to extract genomic DNA from the cultured CD4+ T cells. Oncomine TCR Beta libraries from cultured CD4+ T cells were pooled with unique dual indexes and sequenced on an Illumina iSeq 100. The original methods were these. Non-productive sequences were removed, and CDR3s not starting with C, not ending with F or W, or shorter than 7 amino acids were discarded. Antigen-specific clonotypes were identified using the MANAFEST web application through comparison of peptide-stimulated wells with reference and other culture wells. For a clone to be called positive, the clone needed an FDR below 0.05, an odds ratio above 5, and a productive frequency above 0.1% in at least two of three replicate wells. Cross-reactive clonotypes were defined as significantly expanded in both SARS-CoV-2 spike wells and at least one common cold coronavirus spike condition. Using R version 3.6.1, CDR3 homology was evaluated through Levenshtein distances (stringdist) along with unrooted phylogenetic trees (ape). Using fastp trimming at Q25 and MiXCR clonotype assembly, TCRdb reanalyzed the public sequencing data and kept in-frame beta chains. Rows with one shared CDR3 protein collapse into an entry with the most common genes and DNA. TCRdb, rather than the study authors, made the V and J calls. The sample table records more than 9,500 distinct CDR3 sequences; approximately 57% of these occur just once. The ten largest account for approximately 28% of the sample.

From its cysteine to its phenylalanine, the CDR3 spans 13 amino acids. The read is trimmed to its CDR3 DNA, 39 bases read in frame from base 1. From a lookup of the germline V gene, CDR1 and CDR2 are SGHVS and FQNEAQ. The V end loses 5 bases and the J end loses 4 bases, and a stretch of 11 bases separates them. Beyond this particular receptor, the publication reports: Although the median number of SARS-CoV-2-reactive clonotypes went up from fewer than 25 after infection to 35 to 40 after vaccination, the increase was not significant. In convalescent patients, a median about 86% of post-vaccine SARS-CoV-2-reactive clones were detected only after vaccination, and vaccine-specific priming was suggested by this finding. Relatively few convalescent patients were included in the study, and early timepoints after natural infection were not analyzed. Nearly all vaccine-specific clones in convalescent patients (304 of 307) were mono-reactive for SARS-CoV-2 spike rather than cross-reactive with common cold coronaviruses.

In the case of this clonotype: Its antigen is currently not known. No base-level quality is on record; no much larger clone is a single base apart.

The sequencing input was CD4+ T cells from blood, cultured in vitro. The source is a human donor who had recovered from COVID-19. The sequence is built from TRBV7-8 and TRBJ1-2, with no D gene named confidently. The DNA reads TGTGCCAGCAGCCCAGACCCCGGCTATGGCTACACCTTC. Its product reads: CASSPDPGYGYTF.